The 10 T cell receptor beta chains below all came from one sample that was sequenced in a study of CD4 T cells in relation to SARS-CoV-2 and coronaviruses. The protocol was immunoSEQ multiplex PCR, while the TCRdb copy is restricted to in-frame clones and leaves out a portion. The sample holds just over 25,000 clones, about three quarters seen once. Unexposed donor CD4+ T cells date from 2011-2018, before the COVID-19 pandemic. CD4+ T cells were isolated from the cells after around 10 days of culture. These TCRs' antigens remain unknown. The material sequenced was CD4+ T cells from PBMCs, cultured in vitro. All receptors come from a human donor in good health.

The V gene is TRBV6-5, the J gene TRBJ1-1, with D unresolved. Per the germline V gene, CDR1 is MNHEY and CDR2 is SVGAGI. CDR3 length equals 14 residues. Between the trimmed V and J ends, which lost 5 bases and 4 bases, there was a span of 14 bases. CDR3 sequence reads: CASSRGSWGTEAFF. The CDR3 region has the DNA TGTGCCAGCAGTCGGGGATCTTGGGGCACTGAAGCTTTCTTT.

The chain links TRBV5-1 to TRBJ2-2, with D uncertain. The CDR3 contains 15 residues. The V end lost 1 base, the J end lost 2 bases, and 9 bases lay between the germline ends. The V gene's germline CDR1 is SGHRS and CDR2 YFSETQ. CDR3 DNA sequence: TGCGCCAGCAGCTTGTCCCTAGTAAACACCGGGGAGCTGTTTTTT. Translating it yields CASSLSLVNTGELFF.

The rearrangement joins TRBV4-2 to TRBJ1-2; no firm D call. This CDR3 is built from 13 residues. Trimming took off 0 bases at V and 8 bases at J, with 10 bases between the two ends. Germline V gene lookup returns CDR1 LGHNA and CDR2 YNFKEQ. This chain's CDR3 is CASSQDRALGYTF. Written as DNA, the CDR3 is TGTGCCAGCAGCCAAGATCGGGCGCTGGGCTACACCTTC.

CDR3: CASSRGLQGTSRKLFF. CDR3 nucleotides: TGTGCCAGCAGCCGAGGCCTACAGGGGACCTCGCGGAAACTGTTTTTT. The chain recombines TRBV3-1 (or the pseudogene TRBV3-2) with TRBJ1-4; 7 bases line up with TRBD1. V lost 4 bases and J lost 11; bases outside the gene matches: 16. Germline V gives CDR1 LGHDT, CDR2 YNNKEL (reference sequence). The CDR3 extends over 16 amino acids.

This chain connects TRBV10-3 to TRBJ2-2, with 7 bases that match TRBD1. CDR1 and CDR2 from the germline V gene are ENHRY and SYGVKD. V shed 6 bases, J shed 7 bases, and the junction held 17 bases outside the gene matches. The CDR3 length is 17 residues. The CDR3 region is CAISLNDNRGGGGELFF. Here the CDR3 DNA reads TGTGCCATCAGCCTTAATGATAACAGGGGTGGCGGCGGGGAGCTGTTTTTT.

This chain links TRBV4-2 with TRBJ1-2; no reliable D call. Germline V lookup: CDR1 LGHNA, CDR2 YNFKEQ. The CDR3 consists of 13 residues. Trimming stripped 6 bases from V and 7 bases from J, with 15 bases between. For the CDR3, the DNA is TGTGCCAGCAGTGACCTGCTATTACGTGGCTACACCTTC. Translated: CASSDLLLRGYTF.

V gene TRBV29-1 combines with J gene TRBJ1-4; 7 bases line up with TRBD1. The germline V gene has CDR1 SQVTM and CDR2 ANQGSEA. Unmatched junction bases numbered 14, after V lost 4 bases and J lost 12 bases. CDR3 length: 14 residues. CDR3 residues: CSVARQGRGEELFF. In nucleotides, the CDR3 is TGCAGCGTTGCCAGACAGGGACGAGGCGAAGAACTGTTTTTT.

CDR3 in DNA: TGTGCCAGCAGCTTGAGGGGGAGCACAGATACGCAGTATTTT. Amino acids: CASSLRGSTDTQYF. J is TRBJ2-3 and V is TRBV7-2; D perhaps matches TRBD1 (6 bases). The CDR3 has 14 amino acids. Trimming removed 3 bases at V and 0 bases at J, with 7 bases between. Per germline, CDR1 SGHTA and CDR2 FQGNSA.

The chain carries TRBV10-2 and TRBJ2-5, with TRBD1 identical over 9 bases. J lost 2 bases, V lost 7 bases, and 5 bases had no gene match. CDR1 is WSHSY, CDR2 SAAADI, per germline. This CDR3 comprises 14 residues. CDR3 amino acids: CASTGQGWQETQYF. The CDR3 DNA sequence: TGCGCCAGCACCGGACAGGGGTGGCAAGAGACCCAGTACTTC.

CDR3 DNA: TGTGCCAGCAGCTTAGAAGTGACGGATACGCAGTATTTT. Protein product: CASSLEVTDTQYF. The chain carries TRBV7-2 and TRBJ2-3, with unresolved D. Deletions cut 1 base from V and 6 bases from J, with 8 bases between. The CDR3 is made up of 13 amino acids. Germline V gene data show CDR1 as SGHTA and CDR2 as FQGNSA.